Below, one T cell receptor beta chain is given with its context. The antigen remains undetermined. The data derive from a study of T-cell reconstitution after alpha-beta-depleted transplantation in children. Study-wide results and caveats: Most T-cell counts and diversity one year after the transplant came from T cells that were newly produced. The study reportedly traced alpha-beta T cells about two months after transplant to several hundred expanded graft clones. Diversity of TCRbeta at day 60 was high in some patients, arising from surviving recipient T cells and thymic progenitors.

Preparation of the TCRbeta library used unique molecular identifiers. TCRdb used MiXCR to reprocess the PCR reads, holding one entry per CDR3 protein. The data contain 180,000 or so distinct CDR3 sequences, 6.3% of them seen just once; the ten biggest clones take up under 6%. Trimming pared 4 bases from V and 6 bases from J, leaving 19 bases between. Looked up from germline, CDR1 is MDHEN and CDR2 is SYDVKM. There are 16 residues in the CDR3. The sample was PBMCs, taken before TCRalphabeta/CD19-depleted stem cell transplant. The TCR originated in a girl less than two years old with combined immunodeficiency, due to receive a stem cell transplant. The rearrangement joins TRBV28 to TRBJ1-5; D is perhaps TRBD1 (5 bases). CDR3 DNA: TGTGCCAGCAGTTCCCATAGAATGGGTAGGGGTCAGCCCCAGCATTTT. Its protein is CASSSHRMGRGQPQHF.